A single sample is the source of the 25 T cell receptor beta chains below, sequenced in a study of CD8 T cells in ankylosing spondylitis. One entry per CDR3 protein results from TCRdb running MiXCR on the 5' RACE reads. The table includes about 190,000 distinct CDR3 sequences, over 10% detected once. The specimen sequenced was blood, either unsorted or a sorted T cell fraction (not recorded which). The receptor source for this set is a female donor with ankylosing spondylitis or in good health (not recorded which).

This clonotype turned up a few times. This chain links TRBV20-1 with TRBJ2-5; D possibly corresponds to TRBD1 (6 bases). Trimming shortened V by 3 bases and J by 5 bases, and 16 bases separated the two germline ends. There are 14 residues in the CDR3. Germline V gene data show CDR1 as DFQATT and CDR2 as SNEGSKA (reference sequence). CDR3 amino acids: CSASRTAVGETQYF. The CDR3 nucleotides read TGCAGTGCTAGCCGGACAGCAGTGGGGGAGACCCAGTACTTC.

In its sample, this clonotype was seen a few times. The junction shows a germline mismatch at one end, possibly a read error. The chain is built from TRBV7-7 and TRBJ2-1, with TRBD2 matching over 12 bases. CDR1 SSHAT and CDR2 FNYEAQ come from the germline V gene (reference sequence). The CDR3 covers 15 residues. This chain's CDR3 is CASSVTSGGSNEQFF. CDR3 sequence (DNA): TGTGCTAGCAGCGTCACTAGCGGGGGGAGCAATGAGCAGTTCTTC.

As regards this clonotype: A read error may explain this, as a much larger clone is one base away. This chain uses TRBV7-6 with TRBJ2-5, with 8 positions matching TRBD2. Germline CDR1 is SGHVS and CDR2 is FNYEAQ. The CDR3 consists of 15 residues. After removal of 5 bases from V and 5 bases from J, the junction contained 10 bases not matched to a gene. CDR3 nucleotides: TGTGCCAGCAGCCCTCATGGTAGCGGGAAGGAGACCCAGTACTTC. Residues: CASSPHGSGKETQYF.

This clonotype was seen only a few times. The genes are TRBV4-2 and TRBJ2-3, with D perhaps given as TRBD1 or TRBD2 (6 bases each). CDR1 LGHNA and CDR2 YNFKEQ come from the germline V gene. The CDR3 consists of 16 residues. Trimming removed 0 bases from V and 1 base from J, with 11 bases in between. This CDR3 is CASSQEGGARTDTQYF. The CDR3 DNA follows: TGTGCCAGCAGCCAAGAGGGGGGCGCCCGCACAGATACGCAGTATTTT.

In regard to this clonotype: This may be a read error, as it is one base from a much larger clone. V gene TRBV6-2 or TRBV6-3 combines with J gene TRBJ1-5; D ambiguous. Germline V CDR1 and CDR2: MNHEY, SVGEGT. The CDR3 extends over 12 amino acids. The CDR3 loop is CASTRAGQPQRF. The CDR3 DNA is TGTGCCAGCACGAGGGCAGGTCAGCCCCAGCGTTTT.

V gene TRBV4-3 combines with J gene TRBJ2-1; no clear D. V lost 0 bases, J lost 5 bases, and 11 bases lay in between. Germline CDR1 LGHNA, CDR2 YSLEER. This CDR3 is 15 amino acids long. CDR3 in DNA: TGCGCCAGCAGCCAAGAGGCGGCTAGACACAATGAGCAGTTCTTC. Protein sequence: CASSQEAARHNEQFF.

This clonotype came up many times. V usage is TRBV24-1 and J usage is TRBJ2-1; no reliable D call. V shed 3 bases and J shed 8 bases, with 13 bases lying between them. This CDR3 contains 14 residues. CDR1 is KGHDR and CDR2 is SFDVKD in the germline V gene. CDR3 region: CATSDPILRHEQFF. Here the CDR3 DNA reads TGTGCCACCAGTGATCCGATACTAAGGCATGAGCAGTTCTTC.

This clonotype appeared a few times. This CDR3 reads CSARDPVEGGYTF. CDR3 DNA sequence: TGCAGTGCTAGAGATCCGGTAGAGGGCGGCTACACCTTC. The chain uses TRBV20-1 and TRBJ1-2; D is unclear. From germline, CDR1 is DFQATT and CDR2 SNEGSKA (reference sequence). CDR3 length: 13 residues. V lost 0 bases, J lost 8 bases, and 13 bases lay in between.

Of note for this clonotype: This may come from a read error, since a much larger clone is one base off. In DNA form, the CDR3 reads TGTGCCCGGGGGAGACAGGGGACCGGGGAGCTGGTTTTT. Residues: CARGRQGTGELVF. The chain is built from TRBV30 and TRBJ2-2; 8 positions agree with TRBD1. The CDR3 contains 13 residues. In germline, CDR1 is GTSNPN, CDR2 SVGIG (reference sequence).

This clonotype was seen ten or more times. This sequence joins TRBV6-9 and TRBJ2-3; 13 bases fit TRBD2. The CDR3 contains 18 residues. Germline V lookup: CDR1 MNHGY, CDR2 SVAAGI. V lost 6 bases, J lost 0 bases, and 9 bases stayed unmatched. CDR3 sequence (DNA): TGTGCCAGCAGGAGACTAGCGGGAGGCCGCATTAGCACAGATACGCAGTATTTT. Translation gives CASRRLAGGRISTDTQYF.

Only a few counts were recorded for this clonotype. This chain links TRBV19 with TRBJ2-1; TRBD2 matches 13 bases. This CDR3 is 19 amino acids long. Losses at the gene ends were 3 bases for V and 0 bases for J; bases not matched to a gene: 8. Germline-derived CDR1 and CDR2 are LNHDA and SQIVND (reference sequence). The CDR3 region has the DNA TGTGCCAGTAGTATTCGAACTAGCGGGAGGGTCCTCTCCTACAATGAGCAGTTCTTC. Protein product: CASSIRTSGRVLSYNEQFF.

The chain carries TRBV24-1 and TRBJ2-3; 9 bases agree with TRBD2. Germline CDR1 KGHDR, CDR2 SFDVKD. Trimming cost V 6 bases and J 0 bases; bases outside gene matches: 6. There are 16 residues in the CDR3. This chain's CDR3 is CATSPGLASSTDTQYF. In DNA, the CDR3 is TGTGCCACCAGTCCCGGACTAGCGAGTAGCACAGATACGCAGTATTTT.

This clonotype was seen a few times. The chain is built from TRBV2 and TRBJ1-2; D possibly corresponds to TRBD1 (6 bases). Germline CDR1 SNHLY, CDR2 FYNNEI. V was cut by 1 base and J by 8 bases, with 14 bases left in between. This CDR3 has 14 amino acids. The CDR3 loop reads CASSEDREVGGYTF. The CDR3 DNA reads TGTGCCAGCAGTGAAGACAGGGAGGTCGGGGGCTACACCTTC.

This clonotype occurred a few times. The chain couples TRBV29-1 to TRBJ1-1; the D is unclear. The ends were cut back, 1 base at V and 6 bases at J, with 12 bases in the middle. CDR3 length: 13 amino acids. In germline, CDR1 is SQVTM, CDR2 ANQGSEA. DNA for the CDR3: TGCAGCGTTGAAGGGCAGTATTTCGCTGAAGCTTTCTTT. Amino acids: CSVEGQYFAEAFF. Using reference TRBV29-1 and TRBJ1-1 for the parts outside the CDR3, the full variable domain is SAVISQKPSRDICQRGTSLTIQCQVDSQVTMMFWYRQQPGQSLTLIATANQGSEATYESGFVIDKFPISRPNLTFSTLTVSNMSPEDSSIYLCSVEGQYFAEAFFGQGTRLTVV.

In this sample, this clonotype turned up a few times. The chain couples TRBV19 to TRBJ1-2, with D unresolved. V lost 3 bases, J lost 4 bases, and 9 bases lay in between. This CDR3 is built from 13 residues. Germline V gene lookup returns CDR1 LNHDA and CDR2 SQIVND (reference sequence). For the CDR3, the DNA is TGTGCCAGTAGTATGGTGGAGAGCTATGGCTACACCTTC. This codes for CASSMVESYGYTF.

Ten or more counts support this clonotype. The J gene is TRBJ1-3, the V gene TRBV10-3; weak D call: TRBD1 (5 bases). The germline CDR1 and CDR2 sequences are ENHRY and SYGVKD. V lost 11 bases and J 0 bases, leaving 20 bases between the germline ends. CDR3 length: 16 residues. CDR3 in amino acids: CASRDSSTGSGNTIYF. The CDR3 DNA follows: TGTGCCTCACGGGACTCTTCGACCGGCTCTGGAAACACCATATATTTT.

Ten or more counts support this clonotype. V is TRBV7-2 and J is TRBJ2-1; TRBD2 matches at 7 bases. The CDR3 is 16 amino acids. The germline gives CDR1 SGHTA, CDR2 FQGNSA. Trimming cost V 0 bases and J 4 bases; bases outside gene matches: 6. This CDR3 is CASSLAGTGGYNEQFF. The CDR3 nucleotides read TGTGCCAGCAGCTTAGCGGGAACGGGAGGATACAATGAGCAGTTCTTC.

This clonotype has a count of ten or more. One end of the junction does not line up with germline, which may come from a read error. The rearrangement joins TRBV20-1 to TRBJ2-7; D possibly corresponds to TRBD2 (6 bases). This CDR3 has 13 amino acids. CDR1 DFQATT and CDR2 SNEGSKA come from the germline V gene (reference sequence). DNA for the CDR3: TGCAGTACTAGGGACTTAGGCTCCTACGAGCAGTACTTC. Translating gives CSTRDLGSYEQYF.

This clonotype was counted a few times. The rearrangement uses TRBV9 and TRBJ1-1; D perhaps matches TRBD1 (6 bases). CDR1 and CDR2 from the germline V gene are SGDLS and YYNGEE. V was trimmed by 2 bases and J by 4 bases, leaving 12 bases between them. There are 14 residues in the CDR3. CDR3 nucleotides: TGTGCCAGCAGCGTGGGGGGGCAAAGCACTGAAGCTTTCTTT. Encoded protein: CASSVGGQSTEAFF. The full variable domain, completed using reference TRBV9 and TRBJ1-1, is DSGVTQTPKHLITATGQRVTLRCSPRSGDLSVYWYQQSLDQGLQFLIQYYNGEERAKGNILERFSAQQFPDLHSELNLSSLELGDSALYFCASSVGGQSTEAFFGQGTRLTVV.

The chain uses TRBV20-1 and TRBJ2-5, with a possible D match to TRBD1 (5 bases). The germline V gene encodes CDR1 DFQATT and CDR2 SNEGSKA (reference sequence). Trimming left V 4 bases short and J 4 bases short, with 10 bases between. The CDR3 contains 12 residues. The CDR3 spells CSATVQGETQYF. Written as DNA, the CDR3 is TGCAGTGCTACTGTTCAGGGAGAGACCCAGTACTTC.

The rearrangement uses TRBV5-1 and TRBJ1-6, with D perhaps TRBD1 (6 bases). CDR1 is SGHRS and CDR2 is YFSETQ in the germline V gene. This CDR3 spans 17 amino acids. V was shortened by 0 bases and J by 7 bases, with 17 bases between the two germline ends. The CDR3 DNA is TGCGCCAGCAGCTTGGAAGGGAAGGACAGTCTAAATTCACCCCTCCACTTT. It specifies CASSLEGKDSLNSPLHF.

For this clonotype: A much larger clone differs by one base, so this may be a read error. No DNA is shown, since the ends of the CDR3 on it are uncertain; the CDR3 is the one TCRdb lists. The rearrangement uses TRBV28 and TRBJ1-2. Germline CDR1 and CDR2: MDHEN and SYDVKM. The CDR3 comprises 13 residues, both ends counted. CDR3 protein: CASILGPNYGYTF.

This clonotype was picked up a small number of times. The rearrangement joins TRBV20-1 to TRBJ1-2; a weak D match, TRBD1 (5 bases). Germline CDR1 DFQATT, CDR2 SNEGSKA (reference sequence). This CDR3 region has 12 residues. Trimming pared 3 bases from V and 4 bases from J, leaving 9 bases between. CDR3 nucleotides: TGCAGTGCTAGTGAAGGGGCCTATGGCTACACCTTC. Its protein product is CSASEGAYGYTF.

There are a few counts of this clonotype. The gene calls are TRBV12-3 or TRBV12-4 and TRBJ2-5, with TRBD1 as a possible D gene (6 bases). Trimming left V 5 bases short and J 5 bases short, with 18 bases between. The CDR3 has 15 residues. CDR3 loop: CASSPNRAVMETQYF. In DNA, the CDR3 is TGTGCCAGCAGTCCCAACAGGGCCGTTATGGAGACCCAGTACTTC.

This clonotype was detected ten times or more. The chain combines TRBV25-1 with TRBJ1-5; D not certain. Germline V CDR1 and CDR2: MGHDK, SYGVNS. This CDR3 has 15 amino acids. The V gene lost 0 bases and the J gene lost 1 base, with 7 bases spanning the gap. CDR3 sequence (DNA): TGTGCCAGCAGTGAATATAAGGGAAGCAATCAGCCCCAGCATTTT. This encodes CASSEYKGSNQPQHF.